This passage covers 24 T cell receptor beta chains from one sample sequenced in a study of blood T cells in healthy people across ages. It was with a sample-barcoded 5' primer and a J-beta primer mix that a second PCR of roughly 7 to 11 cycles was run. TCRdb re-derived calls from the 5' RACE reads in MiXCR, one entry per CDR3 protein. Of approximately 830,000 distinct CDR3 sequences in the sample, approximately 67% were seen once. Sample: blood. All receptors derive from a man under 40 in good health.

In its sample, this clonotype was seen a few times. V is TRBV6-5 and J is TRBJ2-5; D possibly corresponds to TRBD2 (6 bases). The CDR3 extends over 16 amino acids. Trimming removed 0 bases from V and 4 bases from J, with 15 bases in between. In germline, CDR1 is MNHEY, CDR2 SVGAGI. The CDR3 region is CASSYSLAPGIETQYF. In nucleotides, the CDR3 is TGTGCCAGCAGTTACTCTCTAGCGCCCGGAATAGAGACCCAGTACTTC.

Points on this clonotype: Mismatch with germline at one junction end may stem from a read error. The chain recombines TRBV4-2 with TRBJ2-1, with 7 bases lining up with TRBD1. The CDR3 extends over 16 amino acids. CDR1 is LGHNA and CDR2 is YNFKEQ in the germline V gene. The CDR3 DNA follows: TGTGCCAGCAGCCAAGATTTCGGGACAGCCAACAATGGGCAGTTCTTC. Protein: CASSQDFGTANNGQFF.

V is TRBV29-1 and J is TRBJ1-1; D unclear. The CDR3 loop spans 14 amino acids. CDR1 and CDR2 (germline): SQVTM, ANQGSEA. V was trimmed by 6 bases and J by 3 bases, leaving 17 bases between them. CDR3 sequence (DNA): TGCAGCGTCGCCCTCGACCGGACGGACACTGAAGCTTTCTTT. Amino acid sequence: CSVALDRTDTEAFF. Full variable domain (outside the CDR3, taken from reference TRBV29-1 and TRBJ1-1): SAVISQKPSRDICQRGTSLTIQCQVDSQVTMMFWYRQQPGQSLTLIATANQGSEATYESGFVIDKFPISRPNLTFSTLTVSNMSPEDSSIYLCSVALDRTDTEAFFGQGTRLTVV.

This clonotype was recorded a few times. CDR3 in amino acids: CASSVGLRQETQYF. The CDR3 DNA reads as TGTGCCAGCAGCGTAGGATTGAGGCAAGAGACCCAGTACTTC. The rearrangement links TRBV9 to TRBJ2-5; D ambiguous. The CDR3 consists of 14 residues. V lost 0 bases to trimming and J lost 2 bases, with 8 bases between them. Germline lookup yields CDR1 SGDLS and CDR2 YYNGEE.

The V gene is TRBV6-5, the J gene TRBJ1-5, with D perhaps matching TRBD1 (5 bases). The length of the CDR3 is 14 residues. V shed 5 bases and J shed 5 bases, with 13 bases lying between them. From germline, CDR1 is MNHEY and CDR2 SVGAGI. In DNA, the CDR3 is TGTGCCAGCAGTCCCCAGGGAACACATCAGCCCCAGCATTTT. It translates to CASSPQGTHQPQHF.

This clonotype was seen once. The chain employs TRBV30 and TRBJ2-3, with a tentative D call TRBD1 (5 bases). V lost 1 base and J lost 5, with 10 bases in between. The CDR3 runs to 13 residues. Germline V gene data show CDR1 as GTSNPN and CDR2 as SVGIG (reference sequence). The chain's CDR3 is CAWSGRVGDTQYF. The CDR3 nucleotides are TGTGCCTGGAGTGGCAGGGTGGGAGATACGCAGTATTTT.

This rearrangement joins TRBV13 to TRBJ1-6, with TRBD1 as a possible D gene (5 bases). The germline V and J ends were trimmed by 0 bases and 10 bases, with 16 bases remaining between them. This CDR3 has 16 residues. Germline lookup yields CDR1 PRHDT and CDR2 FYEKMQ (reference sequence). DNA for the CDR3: TGTGCCAGCAGCTTAGGTACCGGGGGGGTGAGGTCACCCCTCCACTTT. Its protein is CASSLGTGGVRSPLHF.

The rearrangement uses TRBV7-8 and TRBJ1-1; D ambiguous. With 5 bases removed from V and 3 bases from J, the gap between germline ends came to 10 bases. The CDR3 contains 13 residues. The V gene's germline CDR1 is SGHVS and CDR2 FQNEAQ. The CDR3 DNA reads TGTGCCAGCAGCGTAACACAGTACACTGAAGCTTTCTTT. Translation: CASSVTQYTEAFF.

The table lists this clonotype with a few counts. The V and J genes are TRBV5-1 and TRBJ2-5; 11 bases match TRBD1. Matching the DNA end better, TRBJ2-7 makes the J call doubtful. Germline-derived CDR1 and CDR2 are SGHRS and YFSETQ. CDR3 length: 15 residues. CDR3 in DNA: TGCGCCAGCAGCTTGGCCGGGACAGGGGGAAACGAGCAGTACTTC. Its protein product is CASSLAGTGGNEQYF.

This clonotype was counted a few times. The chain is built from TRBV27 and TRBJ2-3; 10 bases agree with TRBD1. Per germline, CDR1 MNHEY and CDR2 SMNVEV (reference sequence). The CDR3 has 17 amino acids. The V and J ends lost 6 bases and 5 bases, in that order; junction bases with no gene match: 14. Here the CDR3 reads CASRQISGTGVQDTQYF. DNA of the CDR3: TGTGCCAGCAGACAAATCTCCGGGACAGGGGTTCAAGATACGCAGTATTTT.

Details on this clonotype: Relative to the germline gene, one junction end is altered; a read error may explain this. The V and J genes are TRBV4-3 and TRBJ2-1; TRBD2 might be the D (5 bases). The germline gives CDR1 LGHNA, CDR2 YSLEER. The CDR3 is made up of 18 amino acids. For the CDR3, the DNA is TGCGCCAGCAGCCAAGATTTCGGGGAACCCTCCTCCTACAATGTGCAGTTCTTC. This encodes CASSQDFGEPSSYNVQFF.

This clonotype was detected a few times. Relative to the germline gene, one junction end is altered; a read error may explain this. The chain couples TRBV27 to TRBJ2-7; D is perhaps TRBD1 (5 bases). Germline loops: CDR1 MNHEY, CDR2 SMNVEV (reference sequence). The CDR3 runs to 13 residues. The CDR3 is CASSLTTAYEQYF. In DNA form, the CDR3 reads TGCGCCAGCAGCTTGACGACAGCCTACGAGCAGTACTTC.

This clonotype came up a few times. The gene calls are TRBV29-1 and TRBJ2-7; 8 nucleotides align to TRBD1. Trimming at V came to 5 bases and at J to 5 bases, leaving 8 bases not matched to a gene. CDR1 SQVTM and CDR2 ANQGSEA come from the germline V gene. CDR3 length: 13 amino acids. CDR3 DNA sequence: TGCAGCGTTTCCTGGACAGGGTCCGACGAGCAGTACTTC. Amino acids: CSVSWTGSDEQYF.

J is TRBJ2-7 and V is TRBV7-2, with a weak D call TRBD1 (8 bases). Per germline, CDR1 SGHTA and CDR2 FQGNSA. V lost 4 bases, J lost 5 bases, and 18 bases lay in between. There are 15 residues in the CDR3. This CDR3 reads CASSSTGGVSDEQYF. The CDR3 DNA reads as TGTGCCAGCAGCTCAACAGGGGGGGTCTCAGACGAGCAGTACTTC.

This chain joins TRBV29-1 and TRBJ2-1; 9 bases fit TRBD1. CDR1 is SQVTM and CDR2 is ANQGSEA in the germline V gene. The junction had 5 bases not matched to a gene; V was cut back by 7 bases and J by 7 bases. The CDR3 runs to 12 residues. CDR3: CSARTGVNEQFF. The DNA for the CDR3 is TGCAGCGCCCGGACAGGGGTGAATGAGCAGTTCTTC.

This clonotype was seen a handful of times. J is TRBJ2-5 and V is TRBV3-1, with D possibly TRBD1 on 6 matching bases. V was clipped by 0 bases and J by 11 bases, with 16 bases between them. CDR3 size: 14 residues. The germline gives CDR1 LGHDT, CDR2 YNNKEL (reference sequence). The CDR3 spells CASSQDEGWGTQYF. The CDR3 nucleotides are TGTGCCAGCAGCCAAGATGAAGGGTGGGGGACACAGTACTTC.

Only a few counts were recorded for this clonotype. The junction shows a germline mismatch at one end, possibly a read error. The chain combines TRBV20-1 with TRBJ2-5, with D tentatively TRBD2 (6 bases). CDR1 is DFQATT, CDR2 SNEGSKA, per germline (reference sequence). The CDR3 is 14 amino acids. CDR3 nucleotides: TGCAGTGCCTATAGACCGGGACTCCAAGGGACCCAGTACTTC. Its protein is CSAYRPGLQGTQYF.

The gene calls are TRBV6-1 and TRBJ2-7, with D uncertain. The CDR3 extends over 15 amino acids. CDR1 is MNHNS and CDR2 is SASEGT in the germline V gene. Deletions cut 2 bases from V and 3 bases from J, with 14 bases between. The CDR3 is CASSESGWKSYEQYF. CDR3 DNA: TGTGCCAGCAGTGAATCAGGCTGGAAGAGCTACGAGCAGTACTTC.

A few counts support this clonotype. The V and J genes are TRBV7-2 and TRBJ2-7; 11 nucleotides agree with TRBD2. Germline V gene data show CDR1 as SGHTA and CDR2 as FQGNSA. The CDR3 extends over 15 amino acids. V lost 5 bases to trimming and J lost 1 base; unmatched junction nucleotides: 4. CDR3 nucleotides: TGTGCCAGCAGCGTTAGCGGGGGGGCGTCCTACGAGCAGTACTTC. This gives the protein CASSVSGGASYEQYF.

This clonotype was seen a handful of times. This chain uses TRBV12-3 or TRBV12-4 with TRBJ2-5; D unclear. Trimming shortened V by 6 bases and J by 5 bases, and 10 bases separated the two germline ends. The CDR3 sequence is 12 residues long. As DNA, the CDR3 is TGTGCCAGCAGCCTCTTCCCGGAGACCCAGTACTTC. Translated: CASSLFPETQYF.

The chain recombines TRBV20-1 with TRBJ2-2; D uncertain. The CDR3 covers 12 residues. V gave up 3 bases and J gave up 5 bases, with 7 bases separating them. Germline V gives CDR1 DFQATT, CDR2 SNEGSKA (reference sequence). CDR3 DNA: TGCAGTGCTAGTCCCTTGACCGGGGAGCTGTTTTTT. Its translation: CSASPLTGELFF.

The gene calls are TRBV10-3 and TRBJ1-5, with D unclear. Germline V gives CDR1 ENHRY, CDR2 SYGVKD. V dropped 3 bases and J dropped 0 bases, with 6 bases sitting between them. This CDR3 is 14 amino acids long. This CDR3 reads CAISEHPSNQPQHF. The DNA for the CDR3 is TGTGCCATCAGTGAACATCCTAGCAATCAGCCCCAGCATTTT.

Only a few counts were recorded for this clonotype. CDR3 DNA sequence: TGTGCCAGCAGCCAAGCTTCCGGGGGGCCAAACATTCAGTACTTC. Its translation: CASSQASGGPNIQYF. The gene calls are TRBV4-2 and TRBJ2-4, with D perhaps matching TRBD2 (7 bases). CDR3 size: 15 residues. Germline lookup yields CDR1 LGHNA and CDR2 YNFKEQ. V lost 1 base to trimming and J lost 6 bases, with 13 bases between them.

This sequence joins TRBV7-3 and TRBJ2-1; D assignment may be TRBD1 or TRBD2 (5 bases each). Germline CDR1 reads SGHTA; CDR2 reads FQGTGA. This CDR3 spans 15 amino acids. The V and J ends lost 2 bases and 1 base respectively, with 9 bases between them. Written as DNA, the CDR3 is TGTGCCAGCAGCTTAGGTTGGGGGTCCTACAATGAGCAGTTCTTC. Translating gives CASSLGWGSYNEQFF.